The clone carrying this TCR beta chain was seen only a few times. The antigen remains unidentified. This sample was taken from a study of naive and memory T cell subsets. The study, taken as a whole, reports: Gini index rose across naive, CM, EM and EMRA in CD4 and CD8. Findings for naive and memory subsets could not be checked against ground truth. Naive repertoires, especially CD8, held a few larger clonotypes, possibly memory cells re-expressing CD45RA.

Alpha and beta libraries were amplified separately from the second PCR onward. Two oligonucleotides, mixed equimolar, formed the beta constant-region primer covering TRBC1 and TRBC2. Ligated cDNA was amplified by four rounds of PCR with nested alpha and beta constant-region primers and SP2. The cDNA 3' end received a ligated single-stranded oligonucleotide carrying the SP2 primer and a 12-nucleotide UMI. From the UMI-ligation and nested PCR reads, TCRdb called clonotypes with MiXCR, one entry per CDR3 protein. This sample yields over 80,000 distinct CDR3 sequences, of which about 10% are seen a single time; around 0.13% belongs to the top ten. The germline CDR1 and CDR2 sequences are MNHEY and SVGEGT. V lost 3 bases to trimming and J lost 2 bases, with 13 bases between them. The CDR3 runs 15 residues.

Sequenced material: naive CD4+ T cells from blood. The clonotype was recovered from a human donor in good health. The chain uses TRBV6-2 or TRBV6-3 and TRBJ2-5; D remains ambiguous. The CDR3 sequence is CASSYGVEDQETQYF. The CDR3 DNA sequence: TGTGCCAGCAGTTATGGGGTAGAGGATCAAGAGACCCAGTACTTC.